This entry describes one TCR beta chain. The J segment lost 9 bases and the V segment lost 10 bases, leaving 12 bases of the junction unmatched. CDR1 is WSHSY, CDR2 SAAADI, per germline. The CDR3 is 14 amino acids. These data belong to a study of blood T cell repertoires in COVID-19. Across the whole study: Sites in the United States, Italy and Spain provided acute and convalescent COVID-19 samples. From T cells, B-cell-depleted T cells, or PBMCs came the material, which was cDNA or gDNA.

Sequenced by immunoSEQ multiplex PCR; TCRdb stores in-frame clones only, minus some. The sample has roughly 200,000 clones; approximately 87% are singletons. The rearrangement uses TRBV10-2 and TRBJ1-6; TRBD1 aligns across 7 bases. This sequence was found in a woman aged 18-29 years who had recovered from COVID-19. The sequenced sample was peripheral blood. The CDR3 nucleotides are TGCGCCACCAGAATAGACAGGGTTGCTTCACCCCTCCACTTT. Protein sequence: CATRIDRVASPLHF.